What follows are 31 T cell receptor beta chains derived from one specimen sequenced in a study of memory CD4+ T cells and cytomegalovirus serostatus. The repertoire was sequenced with immunoSEQ multiplex PCR; TCRdb's copy has only in-frame clones and lacks some. The sample yields tens of thousands of clones, 76% seen once. Single viable CD3+CD4+CD8-CD45RO+ cells were sorted as the memory CD4+ T cells. Material for sequencing was memory CD4+ T cells from blood. These TCRs come from an adult in good health and CMV-seropositive.

This sequence joins TRBV19 and TRBJ2-7; a possible D gene is TRBD2 (5 bases). The CDR3 contains 13 residues. Germline V gene sequence: CDR1 LNHDA, CDR2 SQIVND (reference sequence). V gave up 4 bases and J gave up 1 base, with 8 bases separating them. As DNA, the CDR3 is TGTGCCAGTAGTACGAGGGTTTCCTACGAGCAGTACTTC. This codes for CASSTRVSYEQYF.

This clone is deemed medium-sized. Other DNA sequences from this sample encode an identical CDR3 as well. This chain uses TRBV29-1 with TRBJ2-2; a possible D gene is TRBD1 (6 bases). The CDR3 runs to 14 residues. Trimming took 0 bases from V and 5 from J, leaving 10 bases between them. The germline CDR1 and CDR2 sequences are SQVTM and ANQGSEA. CDR3 in amino acids: CSVEDRGGTGELFF. CDR3 sequence (DNA): TGCAGCGTTGAAGATCGAGGGGGTACCGGGGAGCTGTTTTTT.

This chain joins TRBV15 and TRBJ2-1; D is possibly TRBD2 (5 bases). The CDR3 has 16 amino acids. Germline V gives CDR1 LNHNV, CDR2 YYDKDF (reference sequence). V was cut by 3 bases and J by 8 bases, with 20 bases left in between. The DNA of the CDR3 is TGTGCCACCAGCAGTCCTGAGAGGTCGGGTAGCGATGAGCAGTTCTTC. Its protein product is CATSSPERSGSDEQFF.

This clone was recorded at least ten times. The chain carries TRBV7-2 and TRBJ1-1; D unresolved. The CDR3 is made up of 13 amino acids. The germline V and J ends were trimmed by 2 bases and 3 bases, with 7 bases remaining between them. The germline V gene encodes CDR1 SGHTA and CDR2 FQGNSA. The CDR3 spells CASSLTEDTEAFF. CDR3 in DNA: TGTGCCAGCAGCTTAACAGAGGACACTGAAGCTTTCTTT.

The chain uses TRBV18 and TRBJ2-6; 9 nucleotides line up with TRBD1. V dropped 4 bases and J dropped 2; count of bases not matched to a gene: 3. Germline V lookup: CDR1 KGHSH, CDR2 LQKENI. This CDR3 is built from 16 residues. The CDR3 sequence is CASSLGTGTGANVLTF. The CDR3 DNA follows: TGTGCCAGCTCACTCGGGACAGGGACTGGGGCCAACGTCCTGACTTTC. The full variable domain, completed using reference TRBV18 and TRBJ2-6, is NAGVMQNPRHLVRRRGQEARLRCSPMKGHSHVYWYRQLPEEGLKFMVYLQKENIIDESGMPKERFSAEFPKEGPSILRIQQVVRGDSAAYFCASSLGTGTGANVLTFGAGSRLTVL.

V gene TRBV5-4 combines with J gene TRBJ1-2; 11 bases fit TRBD1. CDR1 and CDR2 from the germline V gene are SGHNT and YYREEE (reference sequence). This CDR3 has 14 residues. Trimming at V came to 5 bases and at J to 4 bases, leaving 4 bases not matched to a gene. This chain's CDR3 is CASRPGQGVYGYTF. The DNA for the CDR3 is TGTGCCAGCAGGCCGGGACAGGGGGTCTATGGCTACACCTTC.

The rearrangement uses TRBV30 and TRBJ2-2, with a tentative D call TRBD1 (5 bases). The length of the CDR3 is 12 residues. V dropped 3 bases and J dropped 3 bases, with 5 bases sitting between them. From germline, CDR1 is GTSNPN and CDR2 SVGIG (reference sequence). The CDR3 region is CAWRGDTGELFF. The CDR3, as DNA: TGTGCCTGGAGAGGGGACACCGGGGAGCTGTTTTTT.

This chain uses TRBV4-2 with TRBJ2-7, with 9 bases lining up with TRBD2. Trimming cost V 0 bases and J 0 bases; bases outside gene matches: 12. CDR3 length: 19 residues. CDR1 is LGHNA and CDR2 is YNFKEQ in the germline V gene. The CDR3 nucleotides are TGTGCCAGCAGCCAAGATCCGGTAAGCGGGGGGTCAAGCTCCTACGAGCAGTACTTC. Protein product: CASSQDPVSGGSSSYEQYF.

This chain uses TRBV6-1 with TRBJ1-5; D unclear. Germline CDR1 is MNHNS and CDR2 is SASEGT. The germline V and J ends were trimmed by 6 bases and 4 bases, with 10 bases remaining between them. This CDR3 comprises 13 residues. The CDR3 spells CASRFTGNQPQHF. The CDR3 DNA follows: TGTGCCAGCAGATTCACGGGGAATCAGCCCCAGCATTTT.

V and J are TRBV5-4 and TRBJ2-3; the match to TRBD2 covers 10 bases. There are 15 residues in the CDR3. Per the germline V gene, CDR1 is SGHNT and CDR2 is YYREEE (reference sequence). After removal of 4 bases from V and 4 bases from J, the junction contained 6 bases not matched to a gene. The DNA for the CDR3 is TGTGCCAGCAGCGTCGGGACTAGCGACGCAGATACGCAGTATTTT. Protein: CASSVGTSDADTQYF.

The rearrangement links TRBV30 to TRBJ2-3; D is possibly TRBD2 (5 bases). The length of the CDR3 is 13 residues. Germline CDR1 reads GTSNPN; CDR2 reads SVGIG (reference sequence). Trimming took 3 bases from V and 5 from J, leaving 12 bases between them. The CDR3 reads CAWSLLLEDTQYF. CDR3 coding DNA: TGTGCCTGGAGCCTATTACTAGAAGATACGCAGTATTTT.

The genes are TRBV6-1 and TRBJ1-1, with 9 bases matching TRBD1. V lost 11 bases to trimming and J lost 2 bases; unmatched junction nucleotides: 6. This CDR3 is built from 13 residues. Per germline, CDR1 MNHNS and CDR2 SASEGT. Written as DNA, the CDR3 is TGTGCCGGTTGGGACAGGGAAAACACTGAAGCTTTCTTT. Translating gives CAGWDRENTEAFF.

This chain links TRBV6-5 with TRBJ2-3; unclear D gene. CDR1 MNHEY and CDR2 SVGAGI come from the germline V gene. With 2 bases removed from V and 1 base from J, the gap between germline ends came to 10 bases. CDR3 length: 15 amino acids. This CDR3 is CASSYGMWGTDTQYF. DNA for the CDR3: TGTGCCAGCAGTTACGGGATGTGGGGCACAGATACGCAGTATTTT.

V and J are TRBV27 and TRBJ2-5, with D perhaps assigned TRBD1 or TRBD2 (5 bases each). Trimming left V 6 bases short and J 7 bases short, with 18 bases between. CDR1 is MNHEY and CDR2 is SMNVEV in the germline V gene (reference sequence). The CDR3 has 14 residues. The CDR3: CASRRGNGFGTQYF. The CDR3 DNA sequence: TGTGCCAGCAGGAGGGGAAATGGCTTCGGGACCCAGTACTTC.

In its sample, this clone was seen a few times. The chain carries TRBV7-9 and TRBJ1-1, with 7 nucleotides matching TRBD1. The V segment lost 5 bases and the J segment 4 bases; nucleotides outside the gene matches: 7. The germline CDR1 and CDR2 sequences are SEHNR and FQNEAQ (reference sequence). The CDR3 has 14 residues. The CDR3 is CASSEQGYVTEAFF. The CDR3 nucleotides read TGTGCCAGCAGCGAACAGGGGTATGTCACTGAAGCTTTCTTT.

On this clone itself: Other DNA sequences in this sample translate to the same CDR3. CDR3 DNA sequence: TGTGCCAGCTCACCCGGACAGAAAGAGACCCAGTACTTC. This gives the protein CASSPGQKETQYF. The J gene is TRBJ2-5, the V gene TRBV18, with a tentative D call TRBD1 (6 bases). Between the trimmed V and J ends, which lost 3 bases and 3 bases, there was a span of 8 bases. This CDR3 has 13 residues. The germline CDR1 and CDR2 sequences are KGHSH and LQKENI. Using reference TRBV18 and TRBJ2-5 for the parts outside the CDR3, the full variable domain is NAGVMQNPRHLVRRRGQEARLRCSPMKGHSHVYWYRQLPEEGLKFMVYLQKENIIDESGMPKERFSAEFPKEGPSILRIQQVVRGDSAAYFCASSPGQKETQYFGPGTRLLVL.

The V gene is TRBV28, the J gene TRBJ1-2; 9 positions match TRBD1. The germline CDR1 and CDR2 sequences are MDHEN and SYDVKM. V shed 4 bases, J shed 7 bases, and the junction held 7 bases outside the gene matches. This CDR3 contains 14 residues. The CDR3 region has the DNA TGTGCCAGCAGTTCCGGACAGGGGTTGGGTGGCTACACCTTC. It encodes CASSSGQGLGGYTF.

This clone was seen a handful of times. The rearrangement joins TRBV6-5 to TRBJ1-6; D gene uncertain. Germline lookup yields CDR1 MNHEY and CDR2 SVGAGI. The length of the CDR3 is 15 residues. Trimming cost V 10 bases and J 10 bases, with 23 bases left between them. The DNA for the CDR3 is TGTGCCACCCACGCGGTTGCGTTACTTGGGTCACCCCTCCACTTT. Its translation is CATHAVALLGSPLHF.

The J gene is TRBJ2-3, the V gene TRBV7-6, with D maybe TRBD2 (7 bases). The V end was cut by 4 bases, the J end by 8 bases, with 19 bases between. Germline V gene lookup returns CDR1 SGHVS and CDR2 FNYEAQ. This CDR3 spans 15 amino acids. The CDR3 loop is CASSSTRGASGTQYF. The CDR3 nucleotides are TGTGCCAGCAGCTCTACACGGGGGGCTTCGGGTACGCAGTATTTT.

The gene calls are TRBV30 and TRBJ1-2; D gene unclear. This CDR3 is 14 amino acids long. Germline-derived CDR1 and CDR2 are GTSNPN and SVGIG (reference sequence). The germline V and J ends were trimmed by 8 bases and 4 bases, with 20 bases remaining between them. The CDR3: CARGAALAGYGYTF. The CDR3 DNA reads as TGTGCCCGTGGTGCCGCCTTAGCCGGCTATGGCTACACCTTC.

J is TRBJ2-2 and V is TRBV5-1; D call uncertain. Trimming cost V 0 bases and J 1 base, with 10 bases left between them. Germline CDR1 reads SGHRS; CDR2 reads YFSETQ. The CDR3 extends over 16 amino acids. The CDR3 nucleotides are TGCGCCAGCAGCTTGGTGGCGGCAGGGAACACCGGGGAGCTGTTTTTT. As protein: CASSLVAAGNTGELFF.

The CDR3 DNA sequence: TGTGCCACCAGCAGCCAGACGGTGACAGGGTCTAATGAAAAACTGTTTTTT. This gives the protein CATSSQTVTGSNEKLFF. V usage is TRBV15 and J usage is TRBJ1-4, with TRBD1 matching over 7 bases. The V gene's germline CDR1 is LNHNV and CDR2 YYDKDF (reference sequence). With V trimmed by 3 bases and J by 3 bases, 10 bases remained unmatched. The CDR3 is made up of 17 amino acids.

This sequence joins TRBV19 and TRBJ2-2; TRBD2 matches at 8 bases. Germline V lookup: CDR1 LNHDA, CDR2 SQIVND (reference sequence). Unmatched junction bases numbered 8, after V lost 7 bases and J lost 4 bases. The CDR3 contains 15 residues. In DNA form, the CDR3 reads TGTGCCAGTAATCCCGGGGGGGGCCGCACCGGGGAGCTGTTTTTT. As protein: CASNPGGGRTGELFF.

J is TRBJ2-2 and V is TRBV27; 10 bases match TRBD2. Unmatched junction bases numbered 5, after V lost 1 base and J lost 0 bases. Germline-derived CDR1 and CDR2 are MNHEY and SMNVEV (reference sequence). The CDR3 runs to 18 residues. DNA for the CDR3: TGTGCCAGCAGTTTATGGGCTAGCGGGGGACCGAACACCGGGGAGCTGTTTTTT. Protein: CASSLWASGGPNTGELFF.

The genes are TRBV4-1 and TRBJ2-5; D is undetermined. The germline V and J ends were trimmed by 1 base and 2 bases, with 5 bases remaining between them. There are 13 residues in the CDR3. Germline values: CDR1 MGHRA, CDR2 YSYEKL. CDR3 in DNA: TGCGCCAGCAGCCAAGGACTGCAAGAGACCCAGTACTTC. Translation: CASSQGLQETQYF.

This clone was counted only a few times. The chain employs TRBV20-1 and TRBJ1-1; D is uncertain. The CDR3 consists of 11 residues. Trimming stripped 4 bases from V and 5 bases from J, with 8 bases between. CDR1 is DFQATT, CDR2 SNEGSKA, per germline (reference sequence). The CDR3 DNA follows: TGCAGTGCTACGGCAGTTACTGAAGCTTTCTTT. The encoded protein is CSATAVTEAFF.

The CDR3 loop is CASSYRTGNTGELFF. Written as DNA, the CDR3 is TGTGCCAGCAGTTACAGGACAGGGAACACCGGGGAGCTGTTTTTT. The rearrangement links TRBV6-5 to TRBJ2-2; 7 nucleotides line up with TRBD1. V shed 2 bases, J shed 1 base, and the junction held 1 base outside the gene matches. Looked up from germline, CDR1 is MNHEY and CDR2 is SVGAGI. The CDR3 is 15 residues long.

V and J are TRBV2 and TRBJ1-5, with 7 bases matching TRBD1. The V gene's germline CDR1 is SNHLY and CDR2 FYNNEI. The CDR3 loop spans 15 amino acids. The trim removed 7 bases at V and 1 base at J, leaving 7 bases unmatched. Written as DNA, the CDR3 is TGTGCCAGCAACGACAGGGATCGAAGCAATCAGCCCCAGCATTTT. Its protein product is CASNDRDRSNQPQHF.

This chain uses TRBV14 with TRBJ1-1, with 7 bases lining up with TRBD1. The germline V gene has CDR1 SGHDN and CDR2 FVKESK. With 4 bases clipped from V and 0 bases from J, the junction kept 5 bases outside the gene matches. This CDR3 region has 15 residues. This CDR3 is CASSPRTGMNTEAFF. The DNA for the CDR3 is TGTGCCAGCAGCCCCCGGACAGGCATGAACACTGAAGCTTTCTTT. The variable domain in full, completed from reference TRBV14 and TRBJ1-1, reads EAGVTQFPSHSVIEKGQTVTLRCDPISGHDNLYWYRRVMGKEIKFLLHFVKESKQDESGMPNNRFLAERTGGTYSTLKVQPAELEDSGVYFCASSPRTGMNTEAFFGQGTRLTVV.

The CDR3 region is CASSEAGRSGLFQETQYF. CDR3 sequence (DNA): TGTGCCAGCAGTGAAGCTGGAAGATCCGGGCTATTCCAAGAGACCCAGTACTTC. The chain joins TRBV6-1 to TRBJ2-5; D is undetermined. V was trimmed by 0 bases and J by 1 base, leaving 18 bases between them. CDR3 size: 18 residues. Germline CDR1 is MNHNS and CDR2 is SASEGT.

This clone was counted a few times. The chain carries TRBV28 and TRBJ1-2; TRBD1 aligns across 10 bases. V lost 2 bases to trimming and J lost 4 bases; unmatched junction nucleotides: 10. CDR1 is MDHEN, CDR2 SYDVKM, per germline. CDR3 length: 17 amino acids. The CDR3 here is CASSLPGTGASLYGYTF. The CDR3, as DNA: TGTGCCAGCAGTTTACCCGGGACAGGGGCTTCCCTCTATGGCTACACCTTC.